The entry below gives a single TCR beta chain sequence along with its context. Antigen unknown. Assay: immunoSEQ multiplex PCR; the TCRdb copy retains only in-frame clones and omits some. Among 60,000 to 70,000 clones listed, under 90% were seen once. This sample was included in a study of graft-versus-host responses after intestinal transplantation. The wider study: Recipients received multivisceral, liver-intestinal, or isolated intestinal transplants. Anti-thymocyte globulin served as induction for all recipients, who then took tacrolimus and steroids for three to four years. The study's findings and limits: The study found high graft-versus-host to host-versus-graft clonal ratios in allografts of patients with graft-donor T cell macrochimerism.

Per the germline V gene, CDR1 is MGHRA and CDR2 is YSYEKL. The germline V and J ends were trimmed by 2 bases and 0 bases, with 16 bases remaining between them. The CDR3 is 18 residues long. Lymphocytes (intraepithelial and lamina propria) were released by processing the graft tissue. The clonotype was recovered from a human patient who received an intestinal transplant, so some T cells may come from the graft donor. Sequenced here: ileum tissue, sampled about 350 days after transplant. V is TRBV4-1 and J is TRBJ1-4; D is perhaps TRBD1 (5 bases). The CDR3 sequence is CASSQRPQVSATNEKLFF. The CDR3 nucleotides read TGCGCCAGCAGCCAACGTCCACAGGTCTCTGCAACTAATGAAAAACTGTTTTTT.